This TCR beta chain is drawn from a study of OX40 agonist ivuxolimab in advanced cancers. Concerning the study at large: The costimulatory receptor OX40 (CD134) was targeted by ivuxolimab, a fully human IgG2 agonistic monoclonal antibody. The dose-escalation cohort was roughly 80% male with a mean age of 60 years, ranging from 23 to 79. Among the approximately 50 dose-escalation patients, 19 had hepatocellular carcinoma, roughly 15 melanoma, 9 renal cell carcinoma and 9 head and neck cancer. Partial responses were achieved by three dose-escalation patients, of whom one had hepatocellular carcinoma and two had cutaneous melanoma. Intravenous ivuxolimab was administered to patients every 2 weeks at six dose levels: 0.01, 0.1, 0.3, 1.5, 3 and 10 mg/kg. The paper covers the monotherapy dose-escalation part of the phase I ivuxolimab trial, which included N ≈ 52 patients. Peripheral TCRbeta sequencing aimed to test whether ivuxolimab altered TCR sequence diversity and caused clonal T-cell expansion. Patients were allowed to have had prior anti-PD-1, anti-PD-L1 or anti-CTLA-4 therapy, and 40% to 45% of the dose-escalation patients had been treated with checkpoint inhibitors.

The trial excluded patients who had a history of autoimmune disease or who were on systemic immunosuppression. Peripheral blood for TCR sequencing was drawn from every dose cohort at baseline, at cycle 4 day 1 and at cycle 7 day 1. The samples were drawn from a first-in-human, open-label, multicenter phase I dose-escalation trial of ivuxolimab. Adults with locally advanced or metastatic head and neck squamous cell, hepatocellular, melanoma or renal cell carcinoma were enrolled in the trial. CD4+ and CD8+ T cells were sorted separately from peripheral blood before TCR sequencing. For sequencing of the TCRbeta CDR3 region, genomic DNA was extracted from the sorted cells. TCRbeta CDR3 regions were sequenced using the immunoSEQ Assay. Drawn from immuneACCESS, this table holds only the in-frame rearrangements with V and J called that TCRdb kept. Clones are partly lost; checked studies trace under half to an unresolved V gene and leave the rest unexplained. The sample records 80,000 or so clones, about 93% of which are singletons. Approximately 0.32% of the sample lies in the top ten.

In regard to this clone: The specificity of this receptor is unknown. One base away there is no much larger clone; base qualities are not given.

Study-wide findings and limitations: At doses of 0.1 to 3.0 mg/kg, clonal expansion of both CD4+ and CD8+ blood T cells was observed from baseline to week 6. The antigen specificity of the clonally expanded peripheral T cells was not determined. After ivuxolimab, expanded clones were on average more numerous among CD8+ T cells than among CD4+ T cells. Partial responders in the 0.1-3.0 mg/kg groups had among the lowest normalized peripheral clonal expansion, especially among CD8+ T cells. Low levels of normalized T-cell clonal expansion were also seen in some patients who did not respond.

The CDR3, cysteine through phenylalanine, is 16 amino acids long. This entry keeps only the CDR3 DNA: 48 bases, framed from base 1. The germline ends are 12 bases apart after V is trimmed by 0 bases and J by 1 base. The germline V gene yields KGHSH for CDR1 and LQKENI for CDR2. The chain links TRBV18 with TRBJ1-1; there is no confident call for the D gene. This TCR came from an adult with an advanced solid tumor such as melanoma, head and neck, liver or kidney cancer. Sequenced here: CD4+ or CD8+ T cells sorted from blood, sampled in a trial of the OX40 agonist ivuxolimab. In nucleotide form, the sequence is TGTGCCAGCTCACCACCGGTCGGGGTAGGGAACACTGAAGCTTTCTTT. Protein translation: CASSPPVGVGNTEAFF.